The rows below give T cell receptor beta chains drawn from one sample of a study of molecular identifiers for immune sequencing clone quantification. TCRdb used MiXCR to reprocess the PCR reads, holding one entry per CDR3 protein. The sample has approximately 670,000 distinct CDR3 sequences; about 20% are singletons. Material: naive CD8+ T cells from blood, with Jurkat cell RNA spiked in. These receptors all stem from a human donor in good health. Some libraries in this study had Jurkat cell RNA spiked in. Each CDR3 is given with its conserved first and last residue. Fields, in order: J gene, V gene, CDR3 length, clone size, D gene, CDR3 protein, CDR3 DNA. The D gene is left open where the match is weak. Some rows have no size entry. The others give once, few or many, or a class for an expanded clone.

>TRBJ2-5|TRBV3-2|15|.|.
CASSLQHRAQETQYF
TGTGCCAGCAGCCTTCAACACAGGGCTCAAGAGACCCAGTACTTC
>TRBJ1-5|TRBV19|13|few|.
CASTGQLDQPQHF
TGTGCCAGTACTGGACAGCTAGATCAGCCCCAGCATTTT
>TRBJ1-5|TRBV27|14|many|.
CASSYGDSNQPQHF
TGTGCCAGCAGTTACGGGGACAGCAATCAGCCCCAGCATTTT
>TRBJ1-5|TRBV29-1|13|many|TRBD1
CSVDTGDGQPQHF
TGCAGCGTAGATACAGGGGATGGTCAGCCCCAGCATTTT
>TRBJ2-3|TRBV20-1|15|.|TRBD2
CSAAGSGVITDTQYF
TGCAGTGCTGCCGGTAGCGGGGTGATCACAGATACGCAGTATTTT
>TRBJ2-7|TRBV4-2|13|many|.
CASSLLMGYEQYF
TGTGCCAGCAGCTTGCTTATGGGCTACGAGCAGTACTTC
>TRBJ2-1|TRBV19|21|many|TRBD2
CASSIGPRGPASGRDYNEQFF
TGTGCCAGTAGTATAGGCCCCAGAGGACCCGCTAGCGGGAGGGACTACAATGAGCAGTTCTTC
>TRBJ1-5|TRBV4-1|15|many|.
CASSQEVFPNQPQHF
TGCGCCAGCAGCCAGGAGGTTTTCCCCAATCAGCCCCAGCATTTT
>TRBJ1-1|TRBV7-9|14|.|.
CASSLESGYTEAFF
TGTGCCAGCAGCTTAGAATCCGGTTACACTGAAGCTTTCTTT
>TRBJ2-5|TRBV5-4|15|many|.
CASSYLLTGRETQYF
TGTGCCAGCAGCTACCTCTTGACAGGTCGAGAGACCCAGTACTTC
>TRBJ1-4|TRBV3-1|16|.|.
CASSQDGGPTNEKLFF
TGTGCCAGCAGCCAAGATGGGGGCCCAACTAATGAAAAACTGTTTTTT
>TRBJ1-1|TRBV6-5|13|many|.
CASNRYGATEAFF
TGTGCCAGCAACCGTTATGGGGCCACTGAAGCTTTCTTT
>TRBJ2-7|TRBV29-1|15|many|TRBD2
CSVEAREGQLYEQYF
TGCAGCGTTGAAGCTCGGGAGGGACAACTCTACGAGCAGTACTTC
>TRBJ2-5|TRBV6-2/TRBV6-3|16|many|TRBD1
CASSITVQGAHETQYF
TGTGCCAGCAGTATAACCGTCCAGGGGGCCCACGAGACCCAGTACTTC
>TRBJ2-1|TRBV7-3|15|.|.
CANSALAGVGNEQFF
TGTGCCAACAGCGCCCTAGCTGGGGTAGGCAATGAGCAGTTCTTC
>TRBJ2-5|TRBV2|16|.|.
CASSERPGEGAETQYF
TGTGCCAGCAGTGAACGCCCCGGGGAGGGGGCTGAGACCCAGTACTTC
>TRBJ2-6|TRBV4-1|15|many|.
CASSQTGSGANVLTF
TGCGCCAGCAGCCAGACAGGCTCTGGGGCCAACGTCCTGACTTTC
>TRBJ2-3|TRBV5-1|14|many|.
CASSPETPTDTQYF
TGCGCCAGCAGCCCGGAGACCCCCACAGATACGCAGTATTTT
>TRBJ2-1|TRBV13|16|.|.
CASSLTSTSSYNEQFF
TGTGCCAGCAGCTTAACTAGCACGAGCTCCTACAATGAGCAGTTCTTC
>TRBJ2-1|TRBV12-5|17|few|.
CASGLVLAGSSYNEQFF
TGTGCTAGTGGTTTGGTACTGGCGGGAAGCTCCTACAATGAGCAGTTCTTC
>TRBJ2-1|TRBV25-1|16|many|.
CASSELETEFYNEQFF
TGTGCCAGCAGTGAATTAGAGACAGAATTCTACAATGAGCAGTTCTTC
>TRBJ2-1|TRBV2|15|many|.
CASTRDKSSYNEQFF
TGTGCCAGCACCCGGGACAAGAGCTCCTACAATGAGCAGTTCTTC
>TRBJ1-1|TRBV6-2/TRBV6-3|16|many|.
CASTISEDTRNTEAFF
TGTGCCAGCACCATATCCGAGGACACCAGGAACACTGAAGCTTTCTTT
>TRBJ2-5|TRBV6-2/TRBV6-3|17|.|.
CASSRGGSTPGGETQYF
TGTGCCAGCAGTAGGGGTGGGTCAACCCCCGGTGGAGAGACCCAGTACTTC
>TRBJ1-2|TRBV12-3/TRBV12-4|16|many|TRBD1
CASSPYRTGVNYGYTF
TGTGCCAGCAGTCCGTACCGGACAGGAGTTAACTATGGCTACACCTTC
>TRBJ2-7|TRBV28|13|.|TRBD1
CASTDRVSYEQYF
TGTGCCAGCACTGACAGGGTTTCCTACGAGCAGTACTTC
>TRBJ2-3|TRBV2|13|many|.
CASRGLLTDTQYF
TGTGCCAGCAGGGGGCTCCTCACAGATACGCAGTATTTT
>TRBJ2-1|TRBV24-1|16|many|.
CATSDFEEKGLYEQFF
TGTGCCACCAGTGATTTCGAGGAGAAGGGTTTGTATGAGCAGTTCTTC
>TRBJ1-1|TRBV7-9|13|many|TRBD1
CASSSLDRAEAFF
TGTGCCAGCAGCTCTTTGGACAGGGCTGAAGCTTTCTTT
>TRBJ2-5|TRBV24-1|17|few|TRBD2
CATSDYRTSGGVETQYF
TGTGCCACCAGTGATTACCGGACTAGCGGGGGGGTAGAGACCCAGTACTTC
>TRBJ2-2|TRBV5-1|17|.|TRBD2
CASSVGLAGENTGELFF
TGCGCCAGCAGCGTGGGACTAGCGGGGGAAAACACCGGGGAGCTGTTTTTT
>TRBJ2-3|TRBV19|15|many|.
CASSIEVASTDTQYF
TGTGCCAGTAGTATAGAGGTTGCTAGCACAGATACGCAGTATTTT
>TRBJ2-7|TRBV14|13|many|.
CASSQPASNEQYF
TGTGCCAGCAGCCAACCGGCCTCGAACGAGCAGTACTTC
>TRBJ2-5|TRBV6-5|18|many|TRBD2
CASSYSASGAHWLETQYF
TGTGCCAGCAGTTACTCGGCTAGCGGGGCGCACTGGTTAGAGACCCAGTACTTC
>TRBJ1-2|TRBV4-3|16|.|.
CASSQDWRGPNYGYTF
TGCGCCAGCAGCCAAGATTGGCGAGGGCCTAACTATGGCTACACCTTC
>TRBJ2-7|TRBV11-2|17|many|TRBD1
CASSTLSGGDRAYEQYF
TGTGCCAGCTCCACACTATCCGGAGGGGACAGGGCCTACGAGCAGTACTTC
>TRBJ2-7|TRBV28|14|many|.
CASSPAGQTYEQYF
TGTGCCAGCAGCCCCGCGGGACAGACCTACGAGCAGTACTTC
>TRBJ2-3|TRBV19|18|few|TRBD1
CASSIDGYRTGTTDTQYF
TGTGCCAGTAGTATAGATGGGTACCGGACAGGAACAACAGATACGCAGTATTTT
>TRBJ2-5|TRBV20-1|16|.|.
CSARDGGLRGAETQYF
TGCAGTGCTAGAGATGGCGGACTGAGAGGGGCGGAGACCCAGTACTTC
>TRBJ2-2|TRBV6-4|16|few|TRBD2
CASSPELADGTGELFF
TGTGCCAGCAGTCCCGAGCTAGCGGACGGTACCGGGGAGCTGTTTTTT
>TRBJ1-5|TRBV10-3|13|many|.
CAISETGNQPQHF
TGTGCCATCAGTGAAACGGGAAATCAGCCCCAGCATTTT
>TRBJ1-1|TRBV19|15|.|.
CASSLRASSYTEAFF
TGTGCCAGTAGCCTCAGGGCTTCAAGTTACACTGAAGCTTTCTTT
>TRBJ1-2|TRBV30|12|.|.
CAWSGRHYGYTF
TGTGCCTGGAGTGGACGGCACTATGGCTACACCTTC
>TRBJ2-5|TRBV6-2/TRBV6-3|14|.|.
CASSYSTERETQYF
TGTGCCAGCAGTTACTCGACGGAAAGAGAGACCCAGTACTTC
>TRBJ2-2|TRBV11-2|14|many|.
CASSPPSGTGELFF
TGTGCCAGCAGCCCGCCCTCAGGCACCGGGGAGCTGTTTTTT
>TRBJ2-2|TRBV12-3/TRBV12-4|19|many|TRBD1
CASSLGGQGGFRYTGELFF
TGTGCCAGCAGTTTAGGGGGACAGGGAGGATTTAGGTACACCGGGGAGCTGTTTTTT
>TRBJ2-3|TRBV7-9|16|many|.
CASSYRREVARDTQYF
TGTGCCAGCAGCTATCGCAGGGAGGTCGCAAGAGATACGCAGTATTTT
>TRBJ2-7|TRBV7-9|15|many|.
CASSSNRDLGYEQYF
TGTGCCAGCAGCTCCAACCGGGACCTGGGCTACGAGCAGTACTTC
>TRBJ2-7|TRBV7-9|12|.|.
CASSKDGNEQYF
TGTGCCAGCAGCAAGGATGGAAACGAGCAGTACTTC
>TRBJ2-1|TRBV6-5|15|many|TRBD1
CASRSGQSSYNEQFF
TGTGCCAGCAGGTCGGGACAGAGCTCCTACAATGAGCAGTTCTTC
>TRBJ2-3|TRBV6-2/TRBV6-3|15|many|.
CASSSDFMGTDTQYF
TGTGCCAGCAGTTCTGATTTTATGGGCACAGATACGCAGTATTTT
>TRBJ1-1|TRBV29-1|11|many|.
CSVELATEAFF
TGCAGCGTTGAGCTGGCAACTGAAGCTTTCTTT
>TRBJ2-7|TRBV19|16|.|.
CASSMVGGEVYWEQYF
TGTGCCAGTAGTATGGTCGGTGGGGAGGTGTATTGGGAGCAGTACTTC
>TRBJ2-2|TRBV4-3|15|many|.
CASSQEVGVGGELFF
TGCGCCAGCAGCCAAGAAGTGGGAGTGGGCGGGGAGCTGTTTTTT